Below, 19 T cell receptor beta chains from the same sample are listed, as sequenced in a study of glioma-infiltrating T cells after dendritic cell vaccination. Assay used: immunoSEQ multiplex PCR; TCRdb lists only in-frame clones, some missing. The sample lists 950 to 1,500 clones; approximately 90% were seen once. Sequencing used tumor tissue, obtained before dendritic cell vaccination. The source is a human donor with glioblastoma.

J is TRBJ2-5 and V is TRBV25-1; 8 positions agree with TRBD2. The length of the CDR3 is 13 residues. The V and J ends lost 4 bases and 5 bases, in that order; junction bases with no gene match: 3. Per germline, CDR1 MGHDK and CDR2 SYGVNS. The CDR3 here is CASSGTSRETQYF. CDR3 nucleotides: TGTGCCAGCAGTGGGACTAGCCGCGAGACCCAGTACTTC.

This clone came up a few times. This chain links TRBV28 with TRBJ1-1; TRBD1 might be the D (5 bases). The CDR3 sequence is 14 residues long. Germline V gives CDR1 MDHEN, CDR2 SYDVKM. Trimming removed 4 bases from V and 6 bases from J, with 15 bases in between. CDR3 nucleotide sequence: TGTGCCAGCAGTTCGGGACTCGACGGGGCTGAAGCTTTCTTT. Translation: CASSSGLDGAEAFF. The full variable domain, rest sourced from reference TRBV28 and TRBJ1-1, is DVKVTQSSRYLVKRTGEKVFLECVQDMDHENMFWYRQDPGLGLRLIYFSYDVKMKEKGDIPEGYSVSREKKERFSLILESASTNQTSMYLCASSSGLDGAEAFFGQGTRLTVV.

This chain links TRBV6-4 with TRBJ1-2; D gene uncertain. This CDR3 comprises 14 residues. Germline-derived CDR1 and CDR2 are MRHNA and SNTAGT. Trimming removed 9 bases from V and 4 bases from J, with 18 bases in between. DNA of the CDR3: TGTGCCAGTCAAGCTCGGGAACCTCCCTATGGCTACACCTTC. Translating it yields CASQAREPPYGYTF.

The chain links TRBV7-8 to TRBJ1-2; 9 bases are shared with TRBD1. The V and J ends lost 1 base and 4 bases, in that order; junction bases with no gene match: 16. The germline CDR1 and CDR2 sequences are SGHVS and FQNEAQ. CDR3 length: 19 amino acids. CDR3 in DNA: TGTGCCAGCAGCTTAGTAGTTATGGGACAGGGTTCTCTGGGCTATGGCTACACCTTC. It yields the protein CASSLVVMGQGSLGYGYTF. The complete variable domain, with remaining parts taken from reference TRBV7-8 and TRBJ1-2, reads GAGVSQSPRYKVAKRGQDVALRCDPISGHVSLFWYQQALGQGPEFLTYFQNEAQLDKSGLPSDRFFAERPEGSVSTLKIQRTQQEDSAVYLCASSLVVMGQGSLGYGYTFGSGTRLTVV.

The J gene is TRBJ2-7, the V gene TRBV4-3; 7 nucleotides align to TRBD2. The CDR3 is 15 residues long. Unmatched junction bases numbered 10, after V lost 0 bases and J lost 8 bases. The germline V gene encodes CDR1 LGHNA and CDR2 YSLEER. This CDR3 reads CASSQEAGSAMQQYF. The CDR3 DNA reads as TGCGCCAGCAGCCAAGAAGCGGGGTCGGCGATGCAGCAGTACTTC.

V is TRBV30 and J is TRBJ1-2; D not resolved. The CDR3 runs to 13 residues. CDR1 and CDR2 (germline): GTSNPN, SVGIG (reference sequence). V lost 3 bases, J lost 4 bases, and 12 bases lay in between. CDR3 amino acids: CAWSVGLLYGYTF. The CDR3, as DNA: TGTGCCTGGAGCGTGGGCCTGCTCTATGGCTACACCTTC.

This clone was picked up one time. V and J are TRBV10-3 and TRBJ2-3; 8 bases align to TRBD1. The trim removed 0 bases at V and 5 bases at J, leaving 10 bases unmatched. The CDR3 has 17 amino acids. Germline CDR1 and CDR2: ENHRY and SYGVKD. The CDR3: CAISESYIQGAIDTQYF. Written as DNA, the CDR3 is TGTGCCATCAGTGAGTCCTACATTCAGGGGGCAATAGATACGCAGTATTTT.

This chain joins TRBV5-4 and TRBJ2-1; TRBD2 agrees at 9 bases. The J segment lost 6 bases and the V segment lost 6 bases, leaving 16 bases of the junction unmatched. CDR3 length: 17 amino acids. Germline loops: CDR1 SGHNT, CDR2 YYREEE (reference sequence). The CDR3 nucleotides are TGTGCCAGCAACCCAAGGTCGGAAATAGCGGGAGTCAATGAGCAGTTCTTC. Encoded protein: CASNPRSEIAGVNEQFF.

This chain links TRBV27 with TRBJ1-6, with D possibly being TRBD1 (6 bases). The CDR3 runs to 14 residues. Trimming left V 4 bases short and J 8 bases short, with 12 bases between. Germline V gene data show CDR1 as MNHEY and CDR2 as SMNVEV (reference sequence). This CDR3 reads CASSSSGADSPLHF. Written as DNA, the CDR3 is TGTGCCAGCAGTTCCTCAGGGGCGGATTCACCCCTCCACTTT.

V gene TRBV10-3 combines with J gene TRBJ1-5; 10 bases fit TRBD1. Germline V gene data show CDR1 as ENHRY and CDR2 as SYGVKD. The CDR3 is 16 residues long. J was trimmed by 6 bases and V by 4 bases; bases with no gene match: 9. This CDR3 is CAISGGGQGNFQPQHF. CDR3 sequence (DNA): TGTGCCATCAGTGGGGGGGGACAGGGGAATTTTCAGCCCCAGCATTTT.

This chain links TRBV7-2 with TRBJ2-1, with D perhaps matching TRBD2 (7 bases). Looked up from germline, CDR1 is SGHTA and CDR2 is FQGNSA. The CDR3 is 14 residues long. Trimming took off 5 bases at V and 10 bases at J, with 18 bases between the two ends. Written as DNA, the CDR3 is TGTGCCAGCAGCCGATTAAGGGGGGGCAACGAGCAGTTCTTC. Residues: CASSRLRGGNEQFF.

The chain uses TRBV12-5 and TRBJ1-1; D might be TRBD1 (6 bases). CDR3 length: 13 residues. Germline CDR1 LGHNT, CDR2 FRNRAP. With 5 bases removed from V and 11 bases from J, the gap between germline ends came to 18 bases. CDR3 residues: CASGHDRSAGAFF. DNA for the CDR3: TGTGCTAGTGGTCACGACAGGTCTGCCGGGGCTTTCTTT.

J is TRBJ1-5 and V is TRBV18; 9 positions match TRBD1. The germline gives CDR1 KGHSH, CDR2 LQKENI. The CDR3 has 14 amino acids. Unmatched junction bases numbered 2, after V lost 3 bases and J lost 5 bases. The CDR3 DNA is TGTGCCAGCTCACCGGGACAGGGCTATCAGCCCCAGCATTTT. Translating gives CASSPGQGYQPQHF.

This clone was picked up one time. Given the absence of the conserved phenylalanine or tryptophan at the CDR3 end, a read error is likely. The rearrangement links TRBV27 to TRBJ1-1; TRBD1 aligns across 9 bases. Germline-derived CDR1 and CDR2 are MNHEY and SMNVEV (reference sequence). The ends lost 5 bases at V and 1 base at J; junction bases unmatched: 2. The CDR3 spans 14 residues. The CDR3 sequence is CASSQQGANTEAFV. In nucleotides, the CDR3 is TGTGCCAGCAGTCAACAGGGGGCGAACACTGAAGCTTTCGTT.

The rearrangement joins TRBV5-1 to TRBJ2-1; 8 bases agree with TRBD1. This CDR3 has 13 residues. Germline V lookup: CDR1 SGHRS, CDR2 YFSETQ. The J segment lost 5 bases and the V segment lost 4 bases, leaving 2 bases of the junction unmatched. The CDR3 sequence: CASSPGQDNEQFF. CDR3 nucleotides: TGCGCCAGCAGCCCGGGACAGGACAATGAGCAGTTCTTC. Looking up the rest from reference TRBV5-1 and TRBJ2-1 gives the full variable domain: KAGVTQTPRYLIKTRGQQVTLSCSPISGHRSVSWYQQTPGQGLQFLFEYFSETQRNKGNFPGRFSGRQFSNSRSEMNVSTLELGDSALYLCASSPGQDNEQFFGPGTRLTVL.

The chain has TRBV13 and TRBJ1-1, with 8 nucleotides matching TRBD1. Germline values: CDR1 PRHDT, CDR2 FYEKMQ (reference sequence). The junction had 10 bases not matched to a gene; V was cut back by 2 bases and J by 11 bases. This CDR3 has 14 amino acids. DNA for the CDR3: TGTGCCAGCAGCTTATCCCGACAGGGGCCGGTGGCTTTCTTT. Its protein product is CASSLSRQGPVAFF.

This clone was observed a single time. The V gene is TRBV28, the J gene TRBJ2-3, with D maybe TRBD1 (6 bases). In germline, CDR1 is MDHEN, CDR2 SYDVKM. The V end was cut by 2 bases, the J end by 1 base, with 10 bases between. This CDR3 region has 15 residues. Written as DNA, the CDR3 is TGTGCCAGCAGTTTAGGCGGACAGCGCACAGATACGCAGTATTTT. Translating it yields CASSLGGQRTDTQYF.

A remark on this clone: The junction and the germline gene differ at one end; a read error may be behind it. This chain links TRBV7-7 with TRBJ2-2; D gene ambiguous. The CDR3 has 12 residues. Germline-derived CDR1 and CDR2 are SSHAT and FNYEAQ (reference sequence). CDR3 nucleotide sequence: TGTGCTAGCAGCTCCTACACCGGGGAGCTGTTTTTT. This translates into CASSSYTGELFF.

This clone was seen just once. CDR3 sequence reads: CASSQEGTAIQETQYF. The CDR3 DNA follows: TGTGCCAGCAGCCAAGAAGGGACAGCAATCCAAGAGACCCAGTACTTC. V is TRBV4-2 and J is TRBJ2-5, with TRBD1 matching over 7 bases. J was trimmed by 1 base and V by 0 bases; bases with no gene match: 5. Germline lookup yields CDR1 LGHNA and CDR2 YNFKEQ. This CDR3 region has 16 residues.